The 23 T cell receptor beta chains presented below share a single source sample, sequenced in a study of human T cells and chemical hapten exposure. Each CDR3 protein is one row after TCRdb ran MiXCR on the RACE reads. The table includes tens of thousands of distinct CDR3 sequences, around 10% detected once. Time point reported: patch test 3, about 24 weeks after DPC sensitization. Treatment indicated: therapeutic diphenylcyclopropenone sensitization with weekly scalp DPC. The specimen comprised whole blood, sampled in connection with sensitization to the hapten diphenylcyclopropenone (DPC). These receptors were taken from a woman between 45 and 60 years old with alopecia areata. Some clones in this sample may be carry-over from other donors' samples.

The chain employs TRBV12-3 or TRBV12-4 and TRBJ2-6; D not resolved. Trimming pared 6 bases from V and 4 bases from J, leaving 13 bases between. CDR3 length: 15 amino acids. CDR3 amino acids: CASSSGRSGANVLTF. In nucleotides, the CDR3 is TGTGCCAGCAGCTCCGGACGCTCCGGGGCCAACGTCCTGACTTTC.

This clonotype was observed at least ten times. CDR3 region: CSARDLSGSKGQEQFF. In nucleotides, the CDR3 is TGCAGTGCTAGAGATCTGAGCGGGAGTAAGGGACAGGAGCAGTTCTTC. This chain links TRBV20-1 with TRBJ2-1; a possible D gene is TRBD2 (8 bases). V lost 0 bases and J lost 10, with 22 bases in between. This CDR3 spans 16 amino acids. Germline V lookup: CDR1 DFQATT, CDR2 SNEGSKA (reference sequence).

CDR3: CASRQGEGGGEQFF. The CDR3 region has the DNA TGTGCCAGCAGACAGGGAGAAGGAGGGGGGGAGCAGTTCTTC. V and J are TRBV2 and TRBJ2-1, with D possibly called TRBD1 or TRBD2 (6 bases each). The V gene lost 6 bases and the J gene lost 10 bases, with 19 bases spanning the gap. Germline assignment: CDR1 SNHLY and CDR2 FYNNEI. The CDR3 has 14 amino acids.

This clonotype turned up a few times. The CDR3 DNA reads as TGTGCCAGCAGTGAAAGCGGGGGGGCTTTATGGGAGACCCAGTACTTC. Translated, it gives CASSESGGALWETQYF. The chain combines TRBV25-1 with TRBJ2-5; TRBD2 matches at 10 bases. The CDR3 is 16 amino acids. J lost 5 bases, V lost 2 bases, and 8 bases had no gene match. Germline V gene lookup returns CDR1 MGHDK and CDR2 SYGVNS.

This clonotype has at least ten counts. V and J are TRBV10-3 and TRBJ2-5; tentatively, D is TRBD2 (5 bases). V shed 11 bases and J shed 0 bases, with 7 bases lying between them. The CDR3 sequence is 11 residues long. Germline CDR1 reads ENHRY; CDR2 reads SYGVKD. The CDR3 protein is CASGYQETQYF. The CDR3 region has the DNA TGTGCCTCGGGGTACCAAGAGACCCAGTACTTC.

This clonotype was counted a few times. V gene TRBV29-1 combines with J gene TRBJ2-3, with D unclear. There are 14 residues in the CDR3. Germline values: CDR1 SQVTM, CDR2 ANQGSEA. V dropped 1 base and J dropped 0 bases, with 8 bases sitting between them. The CDR3 reads CSVEARPSTDTQYF. The CDR3 bases are TGCAGCGTTGAAGCGAGGCCTAGCACAGATACGCAGTATTTT.

This clonotype was seen ten or more times. The chain couples TRBV29-1 to TRBJ2-7; D assignment may be TRBD1 or TRBD2 (6 bases each). Germline V gene data show CDR1 as SQVTM and CDR2 as ANQGSEA. With 5 bases removed from V and 5 bases from J, the gap between germline ends came to 10 bases. The CDR3 sequence is 11 residues long. CDR3 amino acids: CSVLGGDEQYF. In nucleotides, the CDR3 is TGCAGCGTTTTGGGGGGCGACGAGCAGTACTTC.

This clonotype was detected many times. This rearrangement joins TRBV7-8 to TRBJ1-5; a possible D gene is TRBD1 (5 bases). The CDR3 consists of 14 residues. Trimming left V 1 base short and J 9 bases short, with 13 bases between. Germline-derived CDR1 and CDR2 are SGHVS and FQNEAQ. The CDR3 sequence: CASSLGQPGGPQHF. Written as DNA, the CDR3 is TGTGCCAGCAGCTTAGGGCAGCCGGGGGGGCCCCAGCATTTT.

A few counts support this clonotype. This rearrangement joins TRBV7-2 to TRBJ2-7; D is uncertain. The CDR3 loop spans 13 amino acids. The V gene's germline CDR1 is SGHTA and CDR2 FQGNSA. Deletions cut 5 bases from V and 6 bases from J, with 14 bases between. CDR3 sequence reads: CASSPYSPPEQYF. CDR3 nucleotide sequence: TGTGCCAGCAGCCCTTACAGCCCCCCCGAGCAGTACTTC. Full variable domain (missing parts from reference TRBV7-2 and TRBJ2-7): GAGVSQSPSNKVTEKGKDVELRCDPISGHTALYWYRQSLGQGLEFLIYFQGNSAPDKSGLPSDRFSAERTGGSVSTLTIQRTQQEDSAVYLCASSPYSPPEQYFGPGTRLTVT.

This rearrangement joins TRBV7-2 to TRBJ1-1, with TRBD1 as a possible D gene (5 bases). Germline V gives CDR1 SGHTA, CDR2 FQGNSA. CDR3 length equals 14 residues. Trimming removed 1 base from V and 2 bases from J, with 8 bases in between. The CDR3 is CASSLVDSNTEAFF. DNA for the CDR3: TGTGCCAGCAGCTTAGTCGACAGCAACACTGAAGCTTTCTTT.

This clonotype was seen at least ten times. This chain uses TRBV18 with TRBJ1-6, with D hard to call. Trimming cost V 0 bases and J 0 bases, with 12 bases left between them. The V gene's germline CDR1 is KGHSH and CDR2 LQKENI. This CDR3 contains 18 residues. The CDR3 DNA follows: TGTGCCAGCTCACCACCGGTAGCGGCTAACTCCTATAATTCACCCCTCCACTTT. Translating gives CASSPPVAANSYNSPLHF.

The table lists this clonotype with many counts. V usage is TRBV11-2 and J usage is TRBJ2-3, with D uncertain. The CDR3 is 15 amino acids. Deletions cut 2 bases from V and 2 bases from J, with 11 bases between. Germline CDR1 SGHAT, CDR2 FQNNGV. CDR3 in DNA: TGTGCCAGCAGCTTAACTGAGGCCACCACAGATACGCAGTATTTT. As protein: CASSLTEATTDTQYF.

Details on this clonotype: Germline and junction disagree at one end, which may indicate a read error. The chain uses TRBV30 and TRBJ1-1, with 10 bases aligning to TRBD1. Germline assignment: CDR1 GTSNPN and CDR2 SVGIG (reference sequence). The CDR3 extends over 15 amino acids. CDR3 sequence (DNA): TGTGCCTGCCCTACGCGGGACAGGGGTCCCACTGAAGCTTCCTTT. Translated, it gives CACPTRDRGPTEASF.

This clonotype occurred a few times. The rearrangement links TRBV27 to TRBJ2-3; TRBD2 matches at 8 bases. Losses at the gene ends were 2 bases for V and 4 bases for J; bases not matched to a gene: 11. Germline V gene data show CDR1 as MNHEY and CDR2 as SMNVEV (reference sequence). The CDR3 has 17 amino acids. Here the CDR3 reads CASSLIAQRESPDTQYF. The DNA for the CDR3 is TGTGCCAGCAGTTTAATCGCCCAGCGGGAGAGTCCAGATACGCAGTATTTT.

There are many counts of this clonotype. The V call is TRBV2, the J call TRBJ1-5; D may be TRBD1 (6 bases). The CDR3 consists of 12 residues. V lost 7 bases and J 6 bases, leaving 10 bases between the germline ends. CDR1 and CDR2 from the germline V gene are SNHLY and FYNNEI. CDR3 in amino acids: CASKAGVQPQHF. CDR3 bases: TGTGCCAGCAAGGCAGGGGTTCAGCCCCAGCATTTT. The variable domain in full, completed from reference TRBV2 and TRBJ1-5, reads EPEVTQTPSHQVTQMGQEVILRCVPISNHLYFYWYRQILGQKVEFLVSFYNNEISEKSEIFDDQFSVERPDGSNFTLKIRSTKLEDSAMYFCASKAGVQPQHFGDGTRLSIL.

A remark on this clonotype: This could be a read error, since a much larger clone is one nucleotide away. The chain recombines TRBV12-3 or TRBV12-4 with TRBJ1-3; D remains ambiguous. The CDR3 extends over 14 amino acids. This CDR3 reads CACSLRYSGNTIYF. CDR3 sequence (DNA): TGTGCCTGCAGTCTCAGGTACTCTGGAAACACCATATATTTT.

This clonotype turned up a few times. The chain has TRBV12-3 or TRBV12-4 and TRBJ1-5; D uncertain. The CDR3 runs to 13 residues. Trimming removed 3 bases from V and 4 bases from J, with 7 bases in between. CDR3 loop: CASSFAENQPQHF. The CDR3 DNA reads as TGTGCCAGCAGTTTCGCGGAAAATCAGCCCCAGCATTTT.

This clonotype was seen at least ten times. This sequence joins TRBV6-1 and TRBJ1-4, with D possibly TRBD1 on 5 matching bases. From germline, CDR1 is MNHNS and CDR2 SASEGT. The ends were cut back, 3 bases at V and 8 bases at J, with 16 bases in the middle. The CDR3 covers 15 residues. CDR3 in DNA: TGTGCCAGCAGTGACTTCAAGGGGTCAACAGAAAAACTGTTTTTT. It is translated as CASSDFKGSTEKLFF.

Ten or more counts support this clonotype. V gene TRBV7-8 combines with J gene TRBJ1-5; a possible D gene is TRBD1 (5 bases). CDR1 is SGHVS and CDR2 is FQNEAQ in the germline V gene. V was cut by 1 base and J by 3 bases, with 13 bases left in between. The CDR3 extends over 16 amino acids. CDR3 protein: CASSLDSRANNQPQHF. The CDR3 coding sequence is TGTGCCAGCAGCTTAGATTCCAGGGCTAACAATCAGCCCCAGCATTTT.

This clonotype was picked up many times. V usage is TRBV18 and J usage is TRBJ2-1; 8 nucleotides match TRBD1. The J segment lost 1 base and the V segment lost 2 bases, leaving 7 bases of the junction unmatched. From germline, CDR1 is KGHSH and CDR2 LQKENI. The CDR3 spans 17 residues. DNA for the CDR3: TGTGCCAGCTCACCAAAAATCGGACAGGGATCCTACAATGAGCAGTTCTTC. It codes for CASSPKIGQGSYNEQFF.

This clonotype was found many times. This chain joins TRBV28 and TRBJ2-3; perhaps TRBD2 as D (6 bases). Germline CDR1 reads MDHEN; CDR2 reads SYDVKM. V lost 5 bases to trimming and J lost 2 bases, with 11 bases between them. The CDR3 has 14 amino acids. The CDR3 here is CASSRTTITDTQYF. DNA of the CDR3: TGTGCCAGCAGTCGGACTACCATCACAGATACGCAGTATTTT.

The chain is built from TRBV5-1 and TRBJ2-5, with 10 bases matching TRBD1. CDR1 and CDR2 from the germline V gene are SGHRS and YFSETQ. This CDR3 has 16 amino acids. Losses at the gene ends were 4 bases for V and 3 bases for J; bases not matched to a gene: 9. CDR3 in DNA: TGCGCCAGCAGCCCGACAGGGGGCGAAGTTAAAGAGACCCAGTACTTC. Amino acid sequence: CASSPTGGEVKETQYF.

The V and J genes are TRBV6-2 or TRBV6-3 and TRBJ1-2; no firm D call. Per germline, CDR1 MNHEY and CDR2 SVGEGT. The CDR3 has 14 amino acids. The V end lost 2 bases, the J end lost 4 bases, and 11 bases lay between the germline ends. The CDR3 sequence: CASSYGARTYGYTF. CDR3 DNA: TGTGCCAGCAGTTACGGTGCCAGAACCTATGGCTACACCTTC.